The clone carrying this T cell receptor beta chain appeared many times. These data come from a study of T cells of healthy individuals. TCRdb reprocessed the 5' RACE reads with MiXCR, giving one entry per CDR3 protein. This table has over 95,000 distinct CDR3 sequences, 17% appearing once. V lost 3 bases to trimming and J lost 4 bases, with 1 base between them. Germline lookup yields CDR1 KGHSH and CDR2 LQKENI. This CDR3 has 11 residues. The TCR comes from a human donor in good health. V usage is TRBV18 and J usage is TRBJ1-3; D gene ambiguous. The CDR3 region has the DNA TGTGCCAGCTCACCCGGAAACACCATATATTTT. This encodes CASSPGNTIYF.